This T cell receptor (beta chain) was identified in a study of OX40 agonist ivuxolimab in advanced cancers. Points from the study as a whole: Researchers did not determine the expanded peripheral T cells' antigen specificity.

Germline V gene sequence: CDR1 SGHTA, CDR2 FQGNSA. This CDR3 is built from 16 residues. V lost 1 base and J 3 bases, leaving 12 bases between the germline ends. The repertoire was sequenced with immunoSEQ multiplex PCR; TCRdb's copy has only in-frame clones and lacks some. Of 99,000 or so clones in the sample, more than 95% were seen once. On this clone: Its matching antigen is unknown.

This TCR derives from an adult with an advanced solid tumor such as melanoma, head and neck, liver or kidney cancer. Here the sequenced sample was CD4+ or CD8+ T cells sorted from blood, taken in a trial of the OX40 agonist ivuxolimab. The genes are TRBV7-2 and TRBJ2-2, with D maybe TRBD1 (6 bases). The DNA for the CDR3 is TGTGCCAGCAGCTTAGTTCCGGACAGCTACACCGGGGAGCTGTTTTTT. This codes for CASSLVPDSYTGELFF. Using reference TRBV7-2 and TRBJ2-2 for the parts outside the CDR3, the full variable domain is GAGVSQSPSNKVTEKGKDVELRCDPISGHTALYWYRQSLGQGLEFLIYFQGNSAPDKSGLPSDRFSAERTGGSVSTLTIQRTQQEDSAVYLCASSLVPDSYTGELFFGEGSRLTVL.